This TCR beta chain derives from a study of blood T cell repertoires in COVID-19. Study details: COVID-19 samples collected from the United States, Italy and Spain covered acute and convalescent phases.

Germline V gives CDR1 LGHDT, CDR2 YNNKEL (reference sequence). The CDR3 length is 15 residues, termini included. As regards this clone: The limits of the CDR3 on the DNA are not certain, so only TCRdb's listed CDR3 is given.

Authors' analysis steps: Reference gene primer amplification yielded estimated nucleated cell counts. This table comes from immunoSEQ multiplex PCR, and its TCRdb copy is limited to in-frame clones, with some not included. For V, J and clone size, that table is used; D and trimming come from the DNA. This table has 250,000 to 300,000 clones, under 90% appearing once. Living in 20 to 30 US areas, the participants were between roughly 18 and 95 years of age. This chain joins TRBV3-1 (or the pseudogene TRBV3-2) and TRBJ2-1; the D call in the table, TRBD2, was not verified against the DNA. What was sequenced was PBMCs or T cells enriched from blood (not recorded which). The receptor was isolated from a young man with acute COVID-19. CDR3 loop: CASSQDWASGTSLFF.